A selection of T cell receptor beta chains follows, all from one sample in a study of blood T cell repertoires in COVID-19. Method: immunoSEQ multiplex PCR; TCRdb's copy keeps in-frame clones and lacks some. Of tens of thousands of clones detected, approximately 80% appear once; the ten largest clones hold about an eighth. Sequenced material: peripheral blood. Receptors were obtained from a human donor in a cohort sampled during active COVID-19. The CDR3 runs from the conserved cysteine through the conserved F or W. Each record gives: V gene, J gene, clone size, D gene, CDR3 protein, CDR3 DNA. D genes are given only for firm matches. Clone size is given for some rows only: seen once, a few or many times, or a class if the clone is expanded.

v_call: TRBV4-3; j_call: TRBJ2-1; clone_size: many; d_call: TRBD2; cdr3_aa: CASSQSSGESYNEQFF; cdr3_nt: TGCGCCAGCAGCCAAAGTAGCGGGGAATCCTACAATGAGCAGTTCTTC
v_call: TRBV7-2; j_call: TRBJ1-6; clone_size: .; d_call: .; cdr3_aa: CASSLVEASPLHF; cdr3_nt: TGTGCCAGCAGCTTAGTTGAAGCTTCACCCCTCCACTTT
v_call: TRBV28; j_call: TRBJ2-5; clone_size: large; d_call: .; cdr3_aa: CASNLVQGNQETQYF; cdr3_nt: TGTGCCAGCAACCTCGTACAGGGCAACCAAGAGACCCAGTACTTC
v_call: TRBV5-6; j_call: TRBJ2-2; clone_size: .; d_call: .; cdr3_aa: CASSWATGELFF; cdr3_nt: TGTGCCAGCAGCTGGGCGACCGGGGAGCTGTTTTTT
v_call: TRBV30; j_call: TRBJ2-3; clone_size: once; d_call: .; cdr3_aa: CAWCPGGTGTDTQYF; cdr3_nt: TGTGCCTGGTGCCCGGGGGGGACAGGGACAGATACGCAGTATTTT
v_call: TRBV5-1; j_call: TRBJ2-2; clone_size: .; d_call: TRBD1; cdr3_aa: CASGQGLTGELFF; cdr3_nt: TGCGCCAGCGGACAGGGCTTGACCGGGGAGCTGTTTTTT
v_call: TRBV18; j_call: TRBJ2-3; clone_size: .; d_call: .; cdr3_aa: CASSPQNSVADTQYF; cdr3_nt: TGTGCCAGCTCACCACAAAATTCAGTGGCAGATACGCAGTATTTT
v_call: TRBV7-2; j_call: TRBJ2-5; clone_size: .; d_call: .; cdr3_aa: CASSLEGRLSAQETQYF; cdr3_nt: TGTGCCAGCAGCTTAGAGGGCCGCCTTAGCGCCCAAGAGACCCAGTACTTC
v_call: TRBV5-4; j_call: TRBJ1-6; clone_size: .; d_call: TRBD1; cdr3_aa: CASSRGQGENSPLHF; cdr3_nt: TGTGCCAGCAGCCGGGGACAGGGTGAGAATTCACCCCTCCACTTT
v_call: TRBV12-3/TRBV12-4; j_call: TRBJ2-5; clone_size: .; d_call: .; cdr3_aa: CASRETVSEAQYF; cdr3_nt: TGTGCCAGCCGCGAGACAGTTTCTGAGGCCCAGTACTTC
v_call: TRBV28; j_call: TRBJ2-2; clone_size: .; d_call: .; cdr3_aa: CASSRAGSYAGELFF; cdr3_nt: TGTGCCAGCAGCCGAGCCGGTAGTTATGCCGGGGAGCTGTTTTTT
v_call: TRBV28; j_call: TRBJ2-7; clone_size: .; d_call: TRBD2; cdr3_aa: CASSLPSGGAKEQYF; cdr3_nt: TGTGCCAGCAGTTTACCCAGCGGGGGGGCAAAAGAGCAGTACTTC
v_call: TRBV28; j_call: TRBJ2-7; clone_size: .; d_call: TRBD2; cdr3_aa: CATGGTWYYEQYF; cdr3_nt: TGTGCCACCGGGGGGACCTGGTACTACGAGCAGTACTTC
v_call: TRBV5-4; j_call: TRBJ2-1; clone_size: .; d_call: TRBD2; cdr3_aa: CASRPSLAGGLLGEQFF; cdr3_nt: TGTGCCAGCAGGCCATCTCTGGCGGGAGGGCTTCTGGGTGAGCAGTTCTTC
v_call: TRBV19; j_call: TRBJ1-4; clone_size: .; d_call: TRBD1; cdr3_aa: CASSSRQGANEKLFF; cdr3_nt: TGTGCCAGTAGTTCACGACAGGGGGCCAATGAAAAACTGTTTTTT
v_call: TRBV9; j_call: TRBJ1-5; clone_size: .; d_call: TRBD1; cdr3_aa: CASSGQGLRGNQPQHF; cdr3_nt: TGTGCCAGCAGCGGACAGGGGCTTCGGGGCAATCAGCCCCAGCATTTT
v_call: TRBV6-6; j_call: TRBJ1-5; clone_size: .; d_call: .; cdr3_aa: CASSYNGPGGQPQHF; cdr3_nt: TGTGCCAGCAGTTATAATGGGCCCGGGGGGCAGCCCCAGCATTTT
v_call: TRBV19; j_call: TRBJ1-1; clone_size: .; d_call: TRBD1; cdr3_aa: CASIGTTGGDTEAFF; cdr3_nt: TGTGCCAGTATAGGGACGACAGGGGGTGACACTGAAGCTTTCTTT
v_call: TRBV11-3; j_call: TRBJ2-5; clone_size: .; d_call: .; cdr3_aa: CASAPGGQGKETQYF; cdr3_nt: TGTGCCAGCGCCCCCGGCGGTCAGGGCAAGGAGACCCAGTACTTC
v_call: TRBV5-1; j_call: TRBJ1-2; clone_size: once; d_call: TRBD1; cdr3_aa: CASSIATGGNYGYTF; cdr3_nt: TGCGCCAGCAGCATCGCGACAGGGGGAAACTATGGCTACACCTTC
v_call: TRBV5-1; j_call: TRBJ2-7; clone_size: .; d_call: .; cdr3_aa: CASSLSDSREQYF; cdr3_nt: TGCGCCAGCAGCTTGTCGGACAGTCGGGAGCAGTACTTC
v_call: TRBV18; j_call: TRBJ2-2; clone_size: .; d_call: .; cdr3_aa: CASSPRPSGGTGELFF; cdr3_nt: TGTGCCAGCTCACCAAGGCCGAGCGGCGGCACCGGGGAGCTGTTTTTT
v_call: TRBV7-7; j_call: TRBJ2-2; clone_size: .; d_call: TRBD1; cdr3_aa: CASSGTGDNTGELFF; cdr3_nt: TGTGCTAGCAGCGGGACAGGGGACAACACCGGGGAGCTGTTTTTT
v_call: TRBV9; j_call: TRBJ2-5; clone_size: .; d_call: .; cdr3_aa: CASSVALGQNQETQYF; cdr3_nt: TGTGCCAGCAGCGTAGCCCTGGGGCAAAACCAAGAGACCCAGTACTTC
v_call: TRBV6-5; j_call: TRBJ2-1; clone_size: .; d_call: TRBD2; cdr3_aa: CASSLAGVNNEQFF; cdr3_nt: TGTGCCAGCAGTCTAGCGGGAGTCAACAATGAGCAGTTCTTC
v_call: TRBV3-1/TRBV3-2; j_call: TRBJ2-1; clone_size: .; d_call: TRBD2; cdr3_aa: CASSQDGRERFREQFF; cdr3_nt: TGTGCCAGCAGCCAAGATGGGCGGGAGCGTTTTCGAGAGCAGTTCTTC
v_call: TRBV6-4; j_call: TRBJ2-1; clone_size: .; d_call: TRBD2; cdr3_aa: CASSPQAGGYNEQFF; cdr3_nt: TGTGCCAGCAGCCCGCAGGCGGGAGGATACAATGAGCAGTTCTTC
v_call: TRBV15; j_call: TRBJ2-5; clone_size: .; d_call: TRBD2; cdr3_aa: CATSRRLAGGQETQYF; cdr3_nt: TGTGCCACCAGCAGGCGACTAGCGGGGGGCCAAGAGACCCAGTACTTC
v_call: TRBV5-1; j_call: TRBJ2-7; clone_size: .; d_call: TRBD1; cdr3_aa: CASSLDGTEYYEQYF; cdr3_nt: TGCGCCAGCAGCTTGGATGGGACAGAGTACTACGAGCAGTACTTC
v_call: TRBV3-1/TRBV3-2; j_call: TRBJ2-5; clone_size: .; d_call: TRBD2; cdr3_aa: CASSQDIPGLAGLETQYF; cdr3_nt: TGTGCCAGCAGCCAAGATATCCCTGGACTAGCGGGGTTAGAGACCCAGTACTTC
v_call: TRBV28; j_call: TRBJ2-3; clone_size: .; d_call: .; cdr3_aa: CASSLPGRGTDTQYF; cdr3_nt: TGTGCCAGCAGTTTACCGGGCAGGGGCACAGATACGCAGTATTTT
v_call: TRBV24-1; j_call: TRBJ1-1; clone_size: .; d_call: TRBD1; cdr3_aa: CATSDGSQGARTEAFF; cdr3_nt: TGTGCCACCAGTGACGGATCACAGGGGGCTCGAACTGAAGCTTTCTTT
v_call: TRBV6-6; j_call: TRBJ1-6; clone_size: few; d_call: TRBD1; cdr3_aa: CASRETGAGSPLHF; cdr3_nt: TGTGCCAGCAGAGAAACAGGGGCCGGTTCACCCCTCCACTTT
v_call: TRBV7-8; j_call: TRBJ1-5; clone_size: .; d_call: .; cdr3_aa: CASSLAPRGINQPQHF; cdr3_nt: TGTGCCAGCAGCTTAGCACCCAGGGGAATAAATCAGCCCCAGCATTTT
v_call: TRBV5-5; j_call: TRBJ2-1; clone_size: .; d_call: TRBD1; cdr3_aa: CASSLFGQGWNEQFF; cdr3_nt: TGTGCCAGCAGCTTGTTTGGACAGGGTTGGAATGAGCAGTTCTTC
v_call: TRBV5-1; j_call: TRBJ1-1; clone_size: few; d_call: TRBD1; cdr3_aa: CASSSTGGSDTEAFF; cdr3_nt: TGCGCCAGCAGCTCGACAGGGGGATCGGACACTGAAGCTTTCTTT
v_call: TRBV4-1; j_call: TRBJ2-1; clone_size: .; d_call: TRBD2; cdr3_aa: CASSQGLAGRGNEQFF; cdr3_nt: TGCGCCAGCAGCCAAGGACTAGCGGGGAGGGGCAATGAGCAGTTCTTC
v_call: TRBV6-2/TRBV6-3; j_call: TRBJ2-3; clone_size: .; d_call: .; cdr3_aa: CASSYWTVGTDTQYF; cdr3_nt: TGTGCCAGCAGTTACTGGACAGTGGGCACAGATACGCAGTATTTT
v_call: TRBV18; j_call: TRBJ1-5; clone_size: .; d_call: .; cdr3_aa: CASSPGGGDNQPQHF; cdr3_nt: TGTGCCAGCTCACCAGGGGGAGGTGACAATCAGCCCCAGCATTTT
v_call: TRBV4-3; j_call: TRBJ2-1; clone_size: .; d_call: TRBD2; cdr3_aa: CASSLSSGGYNEQFF; cdr3_nt: TGCGCCAGCAGCCTTTCTAGCGGGGGCTACAATGAGCAGTTCTTC
v_call: TRBV11-3; j_call: TRBJ2-4; clone_size: .; d_call: TRBD2; cdr3_aa: CASSLGGGAGQNIQYF; cdr3_nt: TGTGCCAGTTCTCTTGGCGGGGGAGCAGGGCAAAACATTCAGTACTTC
v_call: TRBV2; j_call: TRBJ1-6; clone_size: medium-sized; d_call: .; cdr3_aa: CASSRAGTPANSPLHF; cdr3_nt: TGTGCCAGCAGCAGGGCCGGGACACCGGCTAATTCACCCCTCCACTTT
v_call: TRBV28; j_call: TRBJ1-1; clone_size: once; d_call: .; cdr3_aa: CASSPRWTEAFF; cdr3_nt: TGTGCCAGCAGTCCCCGGTGGACTGAAGCTTTCTTT